The clone carrying this TCR beta chain turned up a few times. These data come from a study of blood T cell repertoires in COVID-19. Cohort 3 recovered donors had two negative PCRs, clearance, or symptom resolution. The CDR3 sequence is 12 residues long. Germline V gene sequence: CDR1 MNHEY, CDR2 SVGAGI. The V gene lost 6 bases and the J gene lost 10 bases, with 13 bases spanning the gap. In the authors' methods: How many nucleated cells were present was estimated from reference gene primer amplification. Only in-frame clones appear in the TCRdb table, and some are missing; sequencing was by immunoSEQ multiplex PCR. The DNA was the basis for D and trimming; V, J and clone size are from that table. Of about 320,000 clones listed, approximately 88% are singletons.

Source material: PBMCs or T cells enriched from blood (not recorded which). The chain is built from TRBV6-5 and TRBJ1-5; D unclear. This sequence was found in a man aged 25 to 40 who had recovered from COVID-19. In DNA form, the CDR3 reads TGTGCCAGCAGCCAGTTCCCTCAACCCCAGCATTTT. Translated, it gives CASSQFPQPQHF.